This T cell receptor beta chain was sequenced during a study of T cell responses to AZD1222 COVID-19 vaccine. V shed 6 bases and J 0 bases; nucleotides not matched to a gene: 5. The germline CDR1 and CDR2 sequences are MNHEY and SMNVEV (reference sequence). This CDR3 is built from 15 residues. Sequencing was performed with immunoSEQ multiplex PCR; in TCRdb, only in-frame clones are kept and a portion is missing. The sample yields tens of thousands of clones, around 90% seen once. General study points: Sampled repertoires all dated from after the peak T cell response. Seropositive AZD1222 recipients at baseline numbered only 5 to 7. In a largely white British group with more females than males, clonal diversity was possibly underestimated. Researchers report vaccine-associated CD4 TCRs spanning spike, with dominance at 160-218 and 743-854.

As concerns this clone: The antigen remains undetermined.

The source material was peripheral blood, sampled on day 0 of AZD1222 vaccination. The source of this sequence is an adult in good health. The chain recombines TRBV27 with TRBJ1-5; TRBD1 agrees at 7 bases. The CDR3 sequence: CASSSQGYSNQPQHF. The CDR3 DNA reads TGTGCCAGCAGCTCACAGGGGTATAGCAATCAGCCCCAGCATTTT.